This TCR beta chain stems from a study of cytomegalovirus exposure and HLA in healthy donors. This clone was seen a handful of times. The PCR made use of 60 Vbeta and 13 Jbeta primers. Clones were read by immunoSEQ multiplex PCR, and TCRdb kept only the in-frame ones, dropping some. In the table there are under 150,000 clones, about 78% of which are singletons. Per the germline V gene, CDR1 is MNHEY and CDR2 is SVGAGI. The CDR3 has 15 residues. With 0 bases removed from V and 7 bases from J, the gap between germline ends came to 15 bases. Sequencing was performed on PBMCs. This TCR was sampled from a woman aged 30 to 39 in good health and CMV-seropositive. V is TRBV6-5 and J is TRBJ1-2; the D gene is possibly TRBD1 (5 bases). The CDR3 sequence: CASSYSVGGVVGYTF. The CDR3 bases are TGTGCCAGCAGTTACTCAGTCGGGGGGGTTGTTGGCTACACCTTC.